A single sample gave rise to the 5 T cell receptor beta chains below, sequenced in a study of CD8 T cells in Susac syndrome. After extraction with the RNeasy kit, roughly 0.5 to 1 ug of the RNA was reverse transcribed using random hexamers. Each CDR3 protein is one row after TCRdb ran MiXCR on the immunoSEQ multiplex PCR reads. The sample lists just over 300,000 distinct CDR3 sequences, just over 90% occurring once. Sample: CD4+ T cells from PBMCs. The receptors were gathered from a human donor with multiple sclerosis.

The rearrangement joins TRBV5-4 to TRBJ2-3, with TRBD2 as a possible D gene (6 bases). Between the trimmed V and J ends, which lost 9 bases and 1 base, there was a span of 15 bases. Germline-derived CDR1 and CDR2 are SGHNT and YYREEE (reference sequence). The CDR3 has 14 amino acids. In DNA form, the CDR3 reads TGTGCCATGAATCGTGGAGGGCGCACAGATACGCAGTATTTT. Residues: CAMNRGGRTDTQYF.

This clonotype showed up just once. The gene calls are TRBV6-2 or TRBV6-3 and TRBJ2-7; D is unresolved. V was clipped by 6 bases and J by 0 bases, with 12 bases between them. Germline CDR1 reads MNHEY; CDR2 reads SVGEGT. This CDR3 is 14 amino acids long. CDR3 DNA: TGTGCCAGCAGAGACAACACCCTCTCCTACGAGCAGTACTTC. Its protein product is CASRDNTLSYEQYF.

The chain has TRBV20-1 and TRBJ2-3; D unresolved. V was clipped by 5 bases and J by 4 bases, with 13 bases between them. CDR1 is DFQATT, CDR2 SNEGSKA, per germline (reference sequence). CDR3 length: 13 residues. The chain's CDR3 is CSAPHRVADTQYF. CDR3 coding DNA: TGCAGTGCTCCCCACCGGGTAGCAGATACGCAGTATTTT.

In this sample, this clonotype turned up once. V gene TRBV14 combines with J gene TRBJ2-5; D may be TRBD2 (7 bases). V dropped 1 base and J dropped 5 bases, with 14 bases sitting between them. Per the germline V gene, CDR1 is SGHDN and CDR2 is FVKESK. This CDR3 has 15 residues. CDR3 in DNA: TGTGCCAGCAGCCAAGTGGGGGCGCGGGGGGAGACCCAGTACTTC. Protein product: CASSQVGARGETQYF.

This chain links TRBV5-6 with TRBJ2-4, with D possibly being TRBD2 (7 bases). The V end lost 4 bases, the J end lost 5 bases, and 13 bases lay between the germline ends. Germline assignment: CDR1 SGHDT and CDR2 YYEEEE. The CDR3 has 14 amino acids. CDR3 region: CASSLGGGENIQYF. The CDR3, as DNA: TGTGCCAGCAGCCTAGGAGGGGGGGAAAACATTCAGTACTTC.